Below, 10 T cell receptor beta chains from the same sample are listed, as sequenced in a study of T cells in Graves' hyperthyroidism and ophthalmopathy. What was amplified from RNA transcripts were TCR beta CDR3 regions. Researchers ran a first-round RT-PCR on the TCR CDR3 using the HTBI primer set. TCRdb ran MiXCR on the multiplex PCR reads and lists one entry per CDR3 protein. This sample yields 200,000 to 300,000 distinct CDR3 sequences, of which roughly 22% are seen a single time; about a third belongs to the top ten. Sequenced input: blood. The source is a woman aged 40 to 55 with Graves' ophthalmopathy.

This clonotype was found a few times. The V call is TRBV28, the J call TRBJ1-5, with D possibly being TRBD1 (5 bases). CDR1 MDHEN and CDR2 SYDVKM come from the germline V gene. The CDR3 runs 14 residues. Trimming removed 3 bases at V and 4 bases at J, with 10 bases between. CDR3 loop: CASSFQGRNQPQHF. The CDR3 DNA is TGTGCCAGCAGTTTTCAGGGTCGGAATCAGCCCCAGCATTTT.

V usage is TRBV12-3 or TRBV12-4 and J usage is TRBJ2-7, with 11 positions matching TRBD2. The CDR3 runs to 15 residues. Germline trimming cut 6 bases from V and 0 bases from J; bases unmatched to any gene: 4. The chain's CDR3 is CASSVAGGSSYEQYF. CDR3 nucleotides: TGTGCCAGCAGCGTAGCGGGAGGGTCCTCCTACGAGCAGTACTTC.

The table lists this clonotype with many counts. V and J are TRBV10-1 and TRBJ2-5, with D uncertain. CDR3 size: 13 residues. V shed 6 bases and J shed 0 bases, with 8 bases lying between them. Germline V lookup: CDR1 WNHNN, CDR2 SYGVQD (reference sequence). CDR3 DNA sequence: TGCGCCAGCAGCGACCCAAACCAAGAGACCCAGTACTTC. It encodes CASSDPNQETQYF.

In its sample, this clonotype was seen many times. The chain is built from TRBV24-1 and TRBJ2-7, with D uncertain. Germline lookup yields CDR1 KGHDR and CDR2 SFDVKD. The length of the CDR3 is 14 residues. Trimming cost V 4 bases and J 0 bases, with 9 bases left between them. The CDR3: CATSEGYNSYEQYF. CDR3 nucleotides: TGTGCCACCAGTGAGGGCTACAACTCCTACGAGCAGTACTTC.

This clonotype was seen repeatedly, ten times or more. CDR3 region: CASSPSQGNTEAFF. Here the CDR3 DNA reads TGTGCCAGTAGCCCGTCACAGGGGAACACTGAAGCTTTCTTT. The gene calls are TRBV19 and TRBJ1-1; D is perhaps TRBD1 (6 bases). This CDR3 comprises 14 residues. Germline assignment: CDR1 LNHDA and CDR2 SQIVND (reference sequence). Trimming left V 6 bases short and J 1 base short, with 12 bases between.

This clonotype was detected many times. The chain's CDR3 is CASSAGGGSVGETQYF. In DNA, the CDR3 is TGTGCCAGCAGCGCGGGGGGCGGGAGTGTGGGTGAGACCCAGTACTTC. This rearrangement joins TRBV9 to TRBJ2-5, with a tentative D call TRBD2 (7 bases). Trimming removed 3 bases from V and 5 bases from J, with 20 bases in between. The V gene's germline CDR1 is SGDLS and CDR2 YYNGEE. The CDR3 is 16 amino acids.

This clonotype showed up many times. The genes are TRBV28 and TRBJ1-5; D is uncertain. This CDR3 is built from 14 residues. The V end lost 10 bases, the J end lost 7 bases, and 20 bases lay between the germline ends. Germline V gene lookup returns CDR1 MDHEN and CDR2 SYDVKM. CDR3 sequence reads: CATDQTRVWQPQHF. CDR3 nucleotide sequence: TGTGCCACCGATCAGACGAGGGTTTGGCAGCCCCAGCATTTT.

The chain combines TRBV6-2 or TRBV6-3 with TRBJ1-5; D is unresolved. The germline CDR1 and CDR2 sequences are MNHEY and SVGEGT. V lost 6 bases, J lost 7 bases, and 25 bases lay in between. The CDR3 is 17 amino acids. CDR3 DNA: TGTGCCAGCAGCCCCCCGGTTGGGATGCCGAATAGGCAGCCCCAGCATTTT. It specifies CASSPPVGMPNRQPQHF.

This clonotype showed up many times. The CDR3 nucleotides are TGCAGTGCTAGAGATCTTGGCAACCTAGGGGAGACCCAGTACTTC. Residues: CSARDLGNLGETQYF. V gene TRBV20-1 combines with J gene TRBJ2-5; no definite D call. Germline loops: CDR1 DFQATT, CDR2 SNEGSKA (reference sequence). V lost 0 bases to trimming and J lost 5 bases, with 16 bases between them. This CDR3 contains 15 residues.

This clonotype was observed at least ten times. The J gene is TRBJ1-2, the V gene TRBV18, with a possible D match to TRBD1 (5 bases). This CDR3 region has 13 residues. With 4 bases removed from V and 2 bases from J, the gap between germline ends came to 8 bases. Germline V gene lookup returns CDR1 KGHSH and CDR2 LQKENI. CDR3 nucleotides: TGTGCCAGCTCACTACAGGAAAACTATGGCTACACCTTC. Translation gives CASSLQENYGYTF.